Reported below is one TCR beta chain. This record belongs to a study of neoadjuvant anti-PD-1 for oral cavity cancer. Study-wide background: Most patients had three to four biweekly doses of 3 mg/kg nivolumab before resection. Around day 43, patients without progression received a fourth nivolumab dose before surgery.

The CDR3 has 16 amino acids. From germline, CDR1 is MNHEY and CDR2 SVGAGI. Trimming took 3 bases from V and 5 from J; bases not matched to a gene: 12. Time point defined: after neoadjuvant nivolumab, at surgical resection. Sequenced by immunoSEQ multiplex PCR; TCRdb stores in-frame clones only, minus some. The sample holds about 10,000 clones; around 60% are singletons and the top ten take about 4.5%. This TCR came from a person aged 35 to 85 with oral cavity squamous cell carcinoma. The gene calls are TRBV6-5 and TRBJ1-2; TRBD1 agrees at 7 bases. The sample in question was PBMCs, obtained after nivolumab (anti-PD-1) treatment. The DNA for the CDR3 is TGTGCCAGCAGTTATGGCGGACAGGCCTCTGGGTATGGCTACACCTTC. Translating gives CASSYGGQASGYGYTF.